A single sample is the source of the 22 T cell receptor beta chains below, sequenced in a study of cytomegalovirus exposure and HLA in healthy donors. Primers included in the PCR were 60 Vbeta and 13 Jbeta primers. Method: immunoSEQ multiplex PCR; TCRdb's copy keeps in-frame clones and lacks some. The sample consists of around 100,000 clones, 76% of them appearing once. The sequenced material came from PBMCs. These receptors all come from a woman younger than 30 in good health and CMV-seropositive.

This clone occurred once. This sequence joins TRBV21-1 and TRBJ1-2; the D call in the table, TRBD1, was not verified against the DNA. TRBV21-1 is deemed a pseudogene. The CDR3 length is 15 residues. For the CDR3, the DNA is TGTGCCAGCAGCAAGAGACAGGGTTCTAACTATGGCTACACCTTC. As protein: CASSKRQGSNYGYTF.

The rearrangement uses TRBV19 and TRBJ1-4; D is unclear. Trimming removed 7 bases from V and 4 bases from J, with 13 bases in between. CDR3 length: 14 residues. Germline CDR1 reads LNHDA; CDR2 reads SQIVND (reference sequence). The CDR3 nucleotides are TGTGCCAGTACCCCCCACAGCAATAATGAAAAACTGTTTTTT. Amino acid sequence: CASTPHSNNEKLFF.

About this clone: Other DNA sequences in this specimen translate into the identical CDR3. V usage is TRBV2 and J usage is TRBJ2-5, with TRBD1 matching 8 bases. The germline CDR1 and CDR2 sequences are SNHLY and FYNNEI. V shed 5 bases and J 4 bases; nucleotides not matched to a gene: 6. The CDR3 spans 14 residues. The CDR3 bases are TGTGCCAGCAGTACCCAGGGGGCGGGAGAGACCCAGTACTTC. Its translation is CASSTQGAGETQYF.

The chain combines TRBV5-5 with TRBJ2-7; the match to TRBD1 covers 7 bases. Germline CDR1 is SGHKS and CDR2 is YYEKEE (reference sequence). V was pared by 6 bases and J by 3 bases, with 9 bases of the junction left unmatched. The CDR3 runs to 14 residues. CDR3: CASMARDRVYEQYF. For the CDR3, the DNA is TGTGCCAGCATGGCCCGCGACAGGGTCTACGAGCAGTACTTC.

In its sample, this clone was seen a few times. The chain joins TRBV4-1 to TRBJ2-7, with TRBD2 matching over 7 bases. V gave up 3 bases and J gave up 3 bases; unmatched junction bases: 8. CDR3 length: 15 residues. Germline values: CDR1 MGHRA, CDR2 YSYEKL. The CDR3 sequence: CASSHGFGLDYEQYF. The CDR3 DNA is TGCGCCAGCAGCCACGGATTTGGACTAGACTACGAGCAGTACTTC.

This sequence joins TRBV5-1 and TRBJ1-1; D is undetermined. The CDR3 contains 13 residues. Germline CDR1 SGHRS, CDR2 YFSETQ. Trimming took off 6 bases at V and 1 base at J, with 10 bases between the two ends. The CDR3 sequence is CASTTRENTEAFF. CDR3 coding DNA: TGCGCCAGCACCACTCGGGAGAACACTGAAGCTTTCTTT.

The rearrangement links TRBV29-1 to TRBJ2-5, with TRBD2 matching over 11 bases. The CDR3 totals 14 residues. Germline values: CDR1 SQVTM, CDR2 ANQGSEA. The V and J ends lost 4 bases and 4 bases, in that order; junction bases with no gene match: 5. CDR3 sequence: CSVAGTSGSETQYF. In nucleotides, the CDR3 is TGCAGCGTTGCCGGGACTAGCGGATCAGAGACCCAGTACTTC.

The chain is built from TRBV14 and TRBJ2-7; D is unresolved. Germline values: CDR1 SGHDN, CDR2 FVKESK. Trimming removed 4 bases from V and 4 bases from J, with 2 bases in between. This CDR3 region has 10 residues. The CDR3 DNA reads TGTGCCAGCAGCCCATACGAGCAGTACTTC. This translates into CASSPYEQYF.

The CDR3 here is CASTPRTVTPTDTQYF. The CDR3 region has the DNA TGTGCCAGCACCCCAAGGACAGTCACGCCGACAGATACGCAGTATTTT. The rearrangement links TRBV5-4 to TRBJ2-3; maybe TRBD1 (6 bases). Germline loops: CDR1 SGHNT, CDR2 YYREEE (reference sequence). The V gene lost 6 bases and the J gene lost 3 bases, with 20 bases spanning the gap. The length of the CDR3 is 16 residues.

The chain couples TRBV12-5 to TRBJ2-1; TRBD2 is a possible D gene (5 bases). There are 15 residues in the CDR3. In germline, CDR1 is LGHNT, CDR2 FRNRAP. Trimming left V 5 bases short and J 9 bases short, with 20 bases between. The CDR3 coding sequence is TGTGCTAGTGGTCCCCCTCGCGGGCTGAGTGGTGAGCAGTTCTTC. As protein: CASGPPRGLSGEQFF. The whole variable domain, filled in from reference TRBV12-5 and TRBJ2-1, reads DARVTQTPRHKVTEMGQEVTMRCQPILGHNTVFWYRQTMMQGLELLAYFRNRAPLDDSGMPKDRFSAEMPDATLATLKIQPSEPRDSAVYFCASGPPRGLSGEQFFGPGTRLTVL.

A single count supports this clone. V is TRBV5-1 and J is TRBJ2-1; TRBD2 matches 8 bases. The CDR3 length is 18 residues. In germline, CDR1 is SGHRS, CDR2 YFSETQ. V was pared by 4 bases and J by 0 bases, with 12 bases of the junction left unmatched. CDR3 DNA: TGCGCCAGCAGCCGTGGGCTTACTAGCGGACACTCCTACAATGAGCAGTTCTTC. Amino acid sequence: CASSRGLTSGHSYNEQFF. Together with reference TRBV5-1 and TRBJ2-1, the CDR3 gives the full variable domain: KAGVTQTPRYLIKTRGQQVTLSCSPISGHRSVSWYQQTPGQGLQFLFEYFSETQRNKGNFPGRFSGRQFSNSRSEMNVSTLELGDSALYLCASSRGLTSGHSYNEQFFGPGTRLTVL.

This clone is a singleton in its sample. This rearrangement joins TRBV28 to TRBJ1-4, with TRBD1 as a possible D gene (5 bases). Trimming cost V 0 bases and J 7 bases, with 9 bases left between them. CDR1 is MDHEN, CDR2 SYDVKM, per germline. The CDR3 length is 14 residues. CDR3 amino acids: CASSLWGQGEKLFF. DNA for the CDR3: TGTGCCAGCAGTTTATGGGGTCAGGGTGAAAAACTGTTTTTT.

This clone has a handful of counts. The chain recombines TRBV9 with TRBJ1-1; a possible D gene is TRBD1 (6 bases). The V gene's germline CDR1 is SGDLS and CDR2 YYNGEE. Deletions cut 5 bases from V and 4 bases from J, with 15 bases between. The CDR3 spans 14 residues. In DNA form, the CDR3 reads TGTGCCAGCAGGAGGAGCTCACAGGGCACTGAAGCTTTCTTT. Translation gives CASRRSSQGTEAFF.

The chain uses TRBV11-3 and TRBJ2-7; weak D call: TRBD1 (5 bases). Trimming pared 5 bases from V and 6 bases from J, leaving 20 bases between. This CDR3 has 15 amino acids. Germline assignment: CDR1 SGHNT and CDR2 YENEEA. The CDR3, as DNA: TGTGCCAGCAGCCCTGGACACACCGTGATAGGCGAGCAGTACTTC. It is translated as CASSPGHTVIGEQYF.

On this clone itself: One end of the junction is discordant with germline, which a read error may explain. The DNA of the CDR3 is TGTGCCAGTAGTATGAAAATGAACTCTGAAGCTTTCTTT. Translating it yields CASSMKMNSEAFF. This chain links TRBV19 with TRBJ1-1; D is unresolved. Germline V gene lookup returns CDR1 LNHDA and CDR2 SQIVND (reference sequence). The CDR3 totals 13 residues.

The chain is built from TRBV19 and TRBJ2-7, with 8 bases that match TRBD1. The junction had 4 bases not matched to a gene; V was cut back by 10 bases and J by 2 bases. Germline CDR1 is LNHDA and CDR2 is SQIVND (reference sequence). The CDR3 runs to 12 residues. The CDR3 protein is CATGQGAYEQYF. The CDR3, as DNA: TGTGCCACAGGACAGGGTGCCTACGAGCAGTACTTC.

The rearrangement uses TRBV5-1 and TRBJ2-1; 8 bases map to TRBD1. CDR1 and CDR2 from the germline V gene are SGHRS and YFSETQ. CDR3 size: 15 residues. J was trimmed by 3 bases and V by 4 bases; bases with no gene match: 6. The CDR3 reads CASSPEDRVYNEQFF. The CDR3 region has the DNA TGCGCCAGCAGCCCGGAGGACAGGGTCTACAATGAGCAGTTCTTC.

The chain is built from TRBV28 and TRBJ1-1; D is unresolved. CDR3 length: 13 residues. V was trimmed by 5 bases and J by 4 bases, leaving 11 bases between them. Germline V gives CDR1 MDHEN, CDR2 SYDVKM. This chain's CDR3 is CASSPPLATEAFF. The CDR3 DNA sequence: TGTGCCAGCAGTCCACCCCTGGCCACTGAAGCTTTCTTT.

V gene TRBV28 combines with J gene TRBJ2-3; D is possibly TRBD2 (6 bases). The CDR3 is made up of 16 amino acids. V lost 5 bases to trimming and J lost 0 bases, with 15 bases between them. Germline lookup yields CDR1 MDHEN and CDR2 SYDVKM. The CDR3 is CASSPRDLSSTDTQYF. As DNA, the CDR3 is TGTGCCAGCAGTCCACGGGACTTGTCGAGCACAGATACGCAGTATTTT.

The chain links TRBV4-1 to TRBJ2-3, with 10 bases aligning to TRBD2. The V segment lost 3 bases and the J segment 1 base; nucleotides outside the gene matches: 7. Germline V gene sequence: CDR1 MGHRA, CDR2 YSYEKL. The CDR3 length is 17 residues. The CDR3 spells CASSHPSLAGRTDTQYF. The CDR3 DNA follows: TGCGCCAGCAGCCACCCCTCACTAGCGGGGCGCACAGATACGCAGTATTTT.

V gene TRBV27 combines with J gene TRBJ2-7; TRBD1 is a possible D gene (5 bases). The germline CDR1 and CDR2 sequences are MNHEY and SMNVEV (reference sequence). The CDR3 is 13 residues long. Trimming cost V 2 bases and J 5 bases, with 10 bases left between them. The CDR3 is CASSLVGVDEQYF. In DNA form, the CDR3 reads TGTGCCAGCAGTTTAGTAGGGGTCGACGAGCAGTACTTC.

This clone was detected only a few times. This sequence joins TRBV5-5 and TRBJ1-4, with D uncertain. The CDR3 has 15 residues. The V end lost 0 bases, the J end lost 0 bases, and 6 bases lay between the germline ends. CDR1 SGHKS and CDR2 YYEKEE come from the germline V gene (reference sequence). CDR3 in DNA: TGTGCCAGCAGCTTGGTTCCCTCAACTAATGAAAAACTGTTTTTT. Its translation is CASSLVPSTNEKLFF.